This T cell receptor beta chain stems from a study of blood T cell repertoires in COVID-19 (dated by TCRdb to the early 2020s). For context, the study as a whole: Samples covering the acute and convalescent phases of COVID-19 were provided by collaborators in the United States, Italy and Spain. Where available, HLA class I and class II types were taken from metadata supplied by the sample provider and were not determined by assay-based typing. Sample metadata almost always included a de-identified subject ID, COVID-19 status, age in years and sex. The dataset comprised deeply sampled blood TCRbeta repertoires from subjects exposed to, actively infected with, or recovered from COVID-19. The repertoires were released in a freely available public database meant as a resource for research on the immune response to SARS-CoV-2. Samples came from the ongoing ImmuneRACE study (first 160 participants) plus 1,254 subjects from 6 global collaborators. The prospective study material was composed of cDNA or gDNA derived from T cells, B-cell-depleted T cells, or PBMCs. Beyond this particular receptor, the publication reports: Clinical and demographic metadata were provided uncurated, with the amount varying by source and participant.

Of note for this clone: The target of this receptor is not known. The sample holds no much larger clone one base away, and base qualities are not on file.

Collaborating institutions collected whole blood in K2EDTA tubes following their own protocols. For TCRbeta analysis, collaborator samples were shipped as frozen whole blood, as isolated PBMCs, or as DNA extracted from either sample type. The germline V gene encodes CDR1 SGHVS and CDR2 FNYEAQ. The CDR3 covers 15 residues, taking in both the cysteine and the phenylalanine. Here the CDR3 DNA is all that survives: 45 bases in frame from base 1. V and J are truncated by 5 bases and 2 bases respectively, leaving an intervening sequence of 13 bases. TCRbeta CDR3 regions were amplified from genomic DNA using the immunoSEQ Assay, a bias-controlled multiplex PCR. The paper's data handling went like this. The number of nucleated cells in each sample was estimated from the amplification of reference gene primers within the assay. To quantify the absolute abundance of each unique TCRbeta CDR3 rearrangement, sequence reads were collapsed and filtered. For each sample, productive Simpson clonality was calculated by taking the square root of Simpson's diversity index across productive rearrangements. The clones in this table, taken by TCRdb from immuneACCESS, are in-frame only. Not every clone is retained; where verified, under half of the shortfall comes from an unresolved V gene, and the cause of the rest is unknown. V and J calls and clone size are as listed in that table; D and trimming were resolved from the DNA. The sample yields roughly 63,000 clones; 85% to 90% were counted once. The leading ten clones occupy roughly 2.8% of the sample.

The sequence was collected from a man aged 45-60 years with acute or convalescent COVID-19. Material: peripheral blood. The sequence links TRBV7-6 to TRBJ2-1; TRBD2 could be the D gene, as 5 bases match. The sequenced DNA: TGTGCCAGCAGCCCGCAAGGAGGAACCTACAATGAGCAGTTCTTC. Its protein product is CASSPQGGTYNEQFF.